This TCR beta chain appears in the sequencing data of a study of blood T cells in healthy people across ages. Only a few counts were recorded for this clonotype. With a J-beta primer mix and a sample-barcoded 5' primer, a second PCR ran 7 to 11 cycles. Via MiXCR, TCRdb re-called the 5' RACE reads, giving one row per CDR3 protein. The sample carries hundreds of thousands of distinct CDR3 sequences, approximately 22% recorded once. CDR3 length: 13 residues. Per the germline V gene, CDR1 is SNHLY and CDR2 is FYNNEI. The V gene lost 3 bases and the J gene lost 1 base, with 6 bases spanning the gap. This clonotype originated in a man in his 70s in good health. Sequenced input: blood. The chain is built from TRBV2 and TRBJ2-5, with unresolved D. The CDR3 here is CASSELFQETQYF. In DNA, the CDR3 is TGTGCCAGCAGTGAGCTCTTCCAAGAGACCCAGTACTTC.